This is a list of T cell receptor beta chains from one sample in a study of blood T cell repertoires in COVID-19. The protocol was immunoSEQ multiplex PCR, while the TCRdb copy is restricted to in-frame clones and leaves out a portion. The data show about 180,000 clones, 70% to 80% seen once. The sample consisted of PBMCs or T cells enriched from blood (not recorded which). The receptors stem from a man aged 60 to 69 who had been exposed to COVID-19. The CDR3 runs from the conserved cysteine through the conserved F or W. The order of the fields is J gene, clone size, D gene, V gene, CDR3 DNA, CDR3 protein. A D gene is named only where the DNA matches it firmly. Clone size, where shown, is once, few, many, or a class for clones that have expanded.

J gene: TRBJ1-1; clone size: NA; D gene: NA; V gene: TRBV19; CDR3 DNA: TGTGCCAGTAGAAACCTGGGGCGGGGTTTGGGCACTGAAGCTTTCTTT; CDR3 protein: CASRNLGRGLGTEAFF
J gene: TRBJ2-6; clone size: NA; D gene: NA; V gene: TRBV19; CDR3 DNA: TGTGCCAGTAGTTCGCAGGGTGCTGGGGCCAACGTCCTGACTTTC; CDR3 protein: CASSSQGAGANVLTF
J gene: TRBJ2-3; clone size: once; D gene: NA; V gene: TRBV29-1; CDR3 DNA: TGCAGCGCCGATGGGGGCAGCACAGATACGCAGTATTTT; CDR3 protein: CSADGGSTDTQYF
J gene: TRBJ1-5; clone size: NA; D gene: NA; V gene: TRBV6-4; CDR3 DNA: TGTGCCAGCAGTGACCCCGCCGGGGGGGGCGGCAATCAGCCCCAGCATTTT; CDR3 protein: CASSDPAGGGGNQPQHF
J gene: TRBJ2-7; clone size: many; D gene: TRBD2; V gene: TRBV11-3; CDR3 DNA: TGTGCCAGCAGCTTAGCGGCCCAGCGGGAGGGCTACGAGCAGTACTTC; CDR3 protein: CASSLAAQREGYEQYF
J gene: TRBJ2-2; clone size: once; D gene: TRBD2; V gene: TRBV7-9; CDR3 DNA: TGTGCCAGCAGCGCGACTAGCGGGAGAAGGGAGCTGTTTTTT; CDR3 protein: CASSATSGRRELFF
J gene: TRBJ2-1; clone size: NA; D gene: NA; V gene: TRBV29-1; CDR3 DNA: TGCAGCGTTGTAAGGACAAATTACAATGAGCAGTTCTTC; CDR3 protein: CSVVRTNYNEQFF
J gene: TRBJ2-3; clone size: NA; D gene: TRBD1; V gene: TRBV27; CDR3 DNA: TGTGCCAGCAGTTTGCTCCGGGCCGGGACAGGGGGCGCAGATACGCAGTATTTT; CDR3 protein: CASSLLRAGTGGADTQYF
J gene: TRBJ2-3; clone size: NA; D gene: NA; V gene: TRBV28; CDR3 DNA: TGTGCCAGCAGTCTTGCTTCACCTGGGACTAGCACAGATACGCAGTATTTT; CDR3 protein: CASSLASPGTSTDTQYF
J gene: TRBJ2-4; clone size: NA; D gene: NA; V gene: TRBV24-1; CDR3 DNA: TGTGCCACCAGTGGCCCAGACACAGCCAAAAACATTCAGTACTTC; CDR3 protein: CATSGPDTAKNIQYF
J gene: TRBJ2-7; clone size: NA; D gene: NA; V gene: TRBV15; CDR3 DNA: TGTGCCACCAGCAGGTCTGGGAGCTCCTACGAGCAGTACTTC; CDR3 protein: CATSRSGSSYEQYF
J gene: TRBJ1-2; clone size: NA; D gene: NA; V gene: TRBV7-8; CDR3 DNA: TGTGCCAGCAGCCCAAGGTCACTATCTAACTATGGCTACACCTTC; CDR3 protein: CASSPRSLSNYGYTF
J gene: TRBJ2-1; clone size: NA; D gene: TRBD2; V gene: TRBV9; CDR3 DNA: TGTGCCAGCAGCGTCAGTCTAGCGGGAGGAGGGGGTTCCTACAATGAGCAGTTCTTC; CDR3 protein: CASSVSLAGGGGSYNEQFF
J gene: TRBJ1-2; clone size: NA; D gene: TRBD1; V gene: TRBV5-4; CDR3 DNA: TGTGCCAGCAGCTTAACAGGGGGCCGGTATGGCTACACCTTC; CDR3 protein: CASSLTGGRYGYTF
J gene: TRBJ2-2; clone size: NA; D gene: NA; V gene: TRBV7-9; CDR3 DNA: TGTGCCAGCAGCCCGATTAAGGGGCCCGGGACCGGGGAGCTGTTTTTT; CDR3 protein: CASSPIKGPGTGELFF
J gene: TRBJ1-3; clone size: NA; D gene: TRBD1; V gene: TRBV11-3; CDR3 DNA: TGTGCCAGCAGCTTGGGACAGTTCCCCTCCTCTGGAAACACCATATATTTT; CDR3 protein: CASSLGQFPSSGNTIYF
J gene: TRBJ1-5; clone size: NA; D gene: TRBD1; V gene: TRBV28; CDR3 DNA: TGTGCCAGCCTCGAGACAGGGATCAATCAGCCCCAGCATTTT; CDR3 protein: CASLETGINQPQHF
J gene: TRBJ1-3; clone size: few; D gene: NA; V gene: TRBV6-1; CDR3 DNA: TGTGCCAGCAGTGAACTAAGCTCTGGAAACACCATATATTTT; CDR3 protein: CASSELSSGNTIYF
J gene: TRBJ2-1; clone size: NA; D gene: TRBD2; V gene: TRBV4-2; CDR3 DNA: TGTGCCAGCAGCCAGGAGGTCGGCGGGAGGCCAGACAATGAGCAGTTCTTC; CDR3 protein: CASSQEVGGRPDNEQFF
J gene: TRBJ2-3; clone size: once; D gene: TRBD2; V gene: TRBV27; CDR3 DNA: TGTGCCAGCAGTTTAATGCTAGCGGGTGTTAGCACAGATACGCAGTATTTT; CDR3 protein: CASSLMLAGVSTDTQYF
J gene: TRBJ2-3; clone size: once; D gene: TRBD2; V gene: TRBV9; CDR3 DNA: TGTGCCAGCAGCGGCGCTAGCGGGACCCGAAGTGGAGATACGCAGTATTTT; CDR3 protein: CASSGASGTRSGDTQYF
J gene: TRBJ2-1; clone size: NA; D gene: NA; V gene: TRBV21-1; CDR3 DNA: TGTGCCAGCAGCCCCAGGAGGTGCTCTCGGGCCCTCCTCTACAATGAGCAGTTCTTC; CDR3 protein: CASSPRRCSRALLYNEQFF
J gene: TRBJ1-1; clone size: NA; D gene: TRBD1; V gene: TRBV7-2; CDR3 DNA: TGTGCCAGCAGCTTATCAGGGGGGATGAACACTGAAGCTTTCTTT; CDR3 protein: CASSLSGGMNTEAFF
J gene: TRBJ1-1; clone size: NA; D gene: NA; V gene: TRBV7-8; CDR3 DNA: TGTGCCAGCAGCTTAGGGCAGGCTTTCACTGAAGCTTTCTTT; CDR3 protein: CASSLGQAFTEAFF
J gene: TRBJ1-1; clone size: NA; D gene: TRBD1; V gene: TRBV11-3; CDR3 DNA: TGTGCCAGCAGCTCCGACAGGGGAGGGGGAAACACTGAAGCTTTCTTT; CDR3 protein: CASSSDRGGGNTEAFF
J gene: TRBJ2-2; clone size: NA; D gene: TRBD2; V gene: TRBV9; CDR3 DNA: TGTGCCAGCAGCGCGACTAAACTAGCGGGAGGTGCCGGGGAGCTGTTTTTT; CDR3 protein: CASSATKLAGGAGELFF
J gene: TRBJ2-7; clone size: NA; D gene: TRBD1; V gene: TRBV6-5; CDR3 DNA: TGTGCCAGCAGTTACGCCACAGGGGCCCTTTTGGGTGGGCAGTACTTC; CDR3 protein: CASSYATGALLGGQYF
J gene: TRBJ2-7; clone size: NA; D gene: TRBD1; V gene: TRBV7-8; CDR3 DNA: TGTGCCAGCAGCAGAGGGGCGACAGGGGAATACGAGCAGTACTTC; CDR3 protein: CASSRGATGEYEQYF
J gene: TRBJ2-2; clone size: NA; D gene: TRBD2; V gene: TRBV28; CDR3 DNA: TGTGCCAGCAGCCGTGGGACTAGCGATGTCGGGGAGCTGTTTTTT; CDR3 protein: CASSRGTSDVGELFF
J gene: TRBJ2-2; clone size: NA; D gene: TRBD2; V gene: TRBV5-4; CDR3 DNA: TGTGCCAGCAGCGCGACTAGCGGGAGGGTCAACACCGGGGAGCTGTTTTTT; CDR3 protein: CASSATSGRVNTGELFF
J gene: TRBJ2-7; clone size: NA; D gene: TRBD1; V gene: TRBV7-2; CDR3 DNA: TGTGCCAGCAGCGACGACAGGGGGCCGTTCTACGAGCAGTACTTC; CDR3 protein: CASSDDRGPFYEQYF
J gene: TRBJ2-1; clone size: NA; D gene: TRBD1; V gene: TRBV7-3; CDR3 DNA: TGTGCCAGCAGCTATCAAACGGGACAGGGGGCAAAAAATGAGCAGTTCTTC; CDR3 protein: CASSYQTGQGAKNEQFF
J gene: TRBJ1-5; clone size: NA; D gene: TRBD1; V gene: TRBV29-1; CDR3 DNA: TGCAGCGTTCTATTTCAGGGGGCCCGTAGCAATCAGCCCCAGCATTTT; CDR3 protein: CSVLFQGARSNQPQHF
J gene: TRBJ2-7; clone size: few; D gene: TRBD2; V gene: TRBV19; CDR3 DNA: TGTGCCAGTAGCACGGGACTAGGGGGAGAGCAGTACTTC; CDR3 protein: CASSTGLGGEQYF
J gene: TRBJ2-7; clone size: few; D gene: TRBD1; V gene: TRBV6-2/TRBV6-3; CDR3 DNA: TGTGCCAGCAGTTCGGGACAGACCCACTACGAGCAGTACTTC; CDR3 protein: CASSSGQTHYEQYF
J gene: TRBJ2-3; clone size: NA; D gene: TRBD1; V gene: TRBV29-1; CDR3 DNA: TGCAGCGTTTCCAGGGGGACAGATACGCAGTATTTT; CDR3 protein: CSVSRGTDTQYF
J gene: TRBJ2-5; clone size: NA; D gene: NA; V gene: TRBV15; CDR3 DNA: TGTGCCACCAGCAGAGCGTGGCAGGGTTGGCAGACCCAGTACTTC; CDR3 protein: CATSRAWQGWQTQYF
J gene: TRBJ2-7; clone size: NA; D gene: TRBD2; V gene: TRBV30; CDR3 DNA: TGTGCCTCCTCGGGGGGCTCCTACGAGCAGTACTTC; CDR3 protein: CASSGGSYEQYF
J gene: TRBJ2-7; clone size: NA; D gene: TRBD2; V gene: TRBV6-1; CDR3 DNA: TGTGCCAGCAGTGAACTTAGCGGGAGGTTCAATTCCTACGAGCAGTACTTC; CDR3 protein: CASSELSGRFNSYEQYF
J gene: TRBJ2-7; clone size: few; D gene: TRBD2; V gene: TRBV5-6; CDR3 DNA: TGTGCCAGCAGCTTGGCCGTTTCACTAGCGGTCCACTACGAGCAGTACTTC; CDR3 protein: CASSLAVSLAVHYEQYF
J gene: TRBJ2-3; clone size: NA; D gene: TRBD2; V gene: TRBV15; CDR3 DNA: TGTGCCACCAGCAGAGATAAAGGCGGGAGTAGGGTAGATACGCAGTATTTT; CDR3 protein: CATSRDKGGSRVDTQYF
J gene: TRBJ2-1; clone size: many; D gene: NA; V gene: TRBV12-3/TRBV12-4; CDR3 DNA: TGTGCCAGCAGTTTCGCGACAGGCCGAGAGCAGTTCTTC; CDR3 protein: CASSFATGREQFF
J gene: TRBJ2-1; clone size: NA; D gene: NA; V gene: TRBV4-3; CDR3 DNA: TGCGCCAGCAGCCGAACACAGGGTTATGAGCAGTTCTTC; CDR3 protein: CASSRTQGYEQFF
J gene: TRBJ1-5; clone size: NA; D gene: NA; V gene: TRBV28; CDR3 DNA: TGTGCCAGCAGTTTAGGGACACTTAATCAGCCCCAGCATTTT; CDR3 protein: CASSLGTLNQPQHF
J gene: TRBJ2-7; clone size: NA; D gene: TRBD2; V gene: TRBV11-2; CDR3 DNA: TGTGCCAGCAGCTTAGAGGGGATAGCGGGAGCGGCTAATAAGTACTTC; CDR3 protein: CASSLEGIAGAANKYF
J gene: TRBJ2-3; clone size: NA; D gene: TRBD2; V gene: TRBV12-3/TRBV12-4; CDR3 DNA: TGTGCCAGCAGAACTAGCGGGAGAGATACGCAGTATTTT; CDR3 protein: CASRTSGRDTQYF
J gene: TRBJ2-3; clone size: NA; D gene: TRBD1; V gene: TRBV10-3; CDR3 DNA: TGTGCCATCAGTTTGGGACAGGGGATCAGCACAGATACGCAGTATTTT; CDR3 protein: CAISLGQGISTDTQYF
J gene: TRBJ1-1; clone size: NA; D gene: NA; V gene: TRBV7-9; CDR3 DNA: TGTGCCAGCAGCCTGCGGGCCATGAACACTGAAGCTTTCTTT; CDR3 protein: CASSLRAMNTEAFF